This TCR beta chain was captured in a study of tumor-infiltrating lymphocytes in localized non-small cell lung cancer. In the study overall: Patients included smokers and never-smokers with various histologies, some sampled after neoadjuvant chemotherapy.

On this clone: Its antigen is not known.

The CDR3 is 14 amino acids. Trimming left V 0 bases short and J 13 bases short, with 18 bases between. Looked up from germline, CDR1 is SGHDN and CDR2 is FVKESK. The method was immunoSEQ multiplex PCR; TCRdb's version includes in-frame clones alone and lacks a portion of them. Here the sample spans 9,300 or so clones, 70% to 85% being singletons. Study-level points and caveats: Compared with uninvolved lung, tumors showed higher T cell infiltration by TCRbeta sequencing. Technical variation could not be separated from intratumor heterogeneity here.

The chain employs TRBV14 and TRBJ1-2; a possible D gene is TRBD1 (5 bases). The sequencing sample was made of uninvolved lung tissue not adjacent to the tumor. This TCR was sampled from a human donor with non-small cell lung cancer. As DNA, the CDR3 is TGTGCCAGCAGCCAAGATCTAGGTTCGGGGACCGTCACCTTC. This encodes CASSQDLGSGTVTF.